The source of this T cell receptor (beta chain) is a study of graft-versus-host responses after intestinal transplantation. As for the study in general: Anti-thymocyte globulin induction preceded two to three years of tacrolimus and steroid maintenance in all recipients.

Generated by immunoSEQ multiplex PCR, the TCRdb table keeps only in-frame clones and is missing some. This sample has tens of thousands of clones, with 90% found just once. Study conclusions and caveats: Recipient marrow held GvH clones, some first seen in ileum or blood.

As to this clone: The antigen is not known.

CDR3 length equals 11 residues. V was trimmed by 6 bases and J by 1 base, leaving 4 bases between them. Germline V gene sequence: CDR1 SNHLY, CDR2 FYNNEI. The chain has TRBV2 and TRBJ2-7; D ambiguous. The specimen was unstimulated CD4+ T cells sorted from spleen or lymph node cells, collected before intestinal transplant. This TCR came from a human donor who received an intestinal transplant. As DNA, the CDR3 is TGTGCCAGCAGCCGTTCCTACGAGCAGTACTTC. This codes for CASSRSYEQYF.